The clone carrying this TCR beta chain has at least ten counts. These data belong to a study of T-cell reconstitution after alpha-beta-depleted transplantation in children. This sample's TCRbeta library carried unique molecular identifier barcodes. TCRdb processed the PCR reads anew with MiXCR; each CDR3 protein has one entry. In the table there are about 160,000 distinct CDR3 sequences, roughly 11% of which are singletons. The sequencing here drew on PBMCs, taken before TCRalphabeta/CD19-depleted stem cell transplant. The clonotype comes from a boy between 2 and 10 years old with acute myeloid leukemia, due to receive a stem cell transplant.

The CDR3: CASRSLSTDTQYF. CDR3 DNA sequence: TGTGCCAGCAGATCCTTGAGCACAGATACGCAGTATTTT. The rearrangement links TRBV7-2 to TRBJ2-3, with D uncertain. Germline loops: CDR1 SGHTA, CDR2 FQGNSA. V gave up 6 bases and J gave up 0 bases, with 7 bases separating them. The CDR3 length is 13 residues. Drawing the rest from reference TRBV7-2 and TRBJ2-3, the complete variable domain is GAGVSQSPSNKVTEKGKDVELRCDPISGHTALYWYRQSLGQGLEFLIYFQGNSAPDKSGLPSDRFSAERTGGSVSTLTIQRTQQEDSAVYLCASRSLSTDTQYFGPGTRLTVL.